These 25 T cell receptor beta chains were all obtained from the same sample, sequenced in a study of blood T cell repertoires in COVID-19. The table came from immunoSEQ multiplex PCR; TCRdb's copy has only in-frame clones and leaves some out. The sample shows about 86,000 clones, roughly 84% of them seen only once. The sample was peripheral blood. The receptors originated from an elderly woman with active or convalescent COVID-19.

This rearrangement joins TRBV5-1 to TRBJ2-3; tentative D call: TRBD2 (6 bases). This CDR3 region has 15 residues. With 4 bases removed from V and 2 bases from J, the gap between germline ends came to 14 bases. CDR1 is SGHRS and CDR2 is YFSETQ in the germline V gene. CDR3 bases: TGCGCCAGCAGCAAATATAGCGGATTCACAGATACGCAGTATTTT. Translated, it gives CASSKYSGFTDTQYF.

The gene calls are TRBV7-2 and TRBJ2-7; 8 bases agree with TRBD2. Germline V gene sequence: CDR1 SGHTA, CDR2 FQGNSA. With 1 base clipped from V and 5 bases from J, the junction kept 4 bases outside the gene matches. The CDR3 covers 14 residues. The CDR3 nucleotides read TGTGCCAGCAGCTTAGAGCGGGGGCGTAACGAGCAGTACTTC. It yields the protein CASSLERGRNEQYF.

The genes are TRBV30 and TRBJ2-2, with D maybe TRBD1 (5 bases). The CDR3 runs 13 residues. The germline V gene encodes CDR1 GTSNPN and CDR2 SVGIG (reference sequence). V lost 0 bases and J 6 bases, leaving 8 bases between the germline ends. CDR3 protein: CAWSVGAAGELFF. The CDR3 region has the DNA TGTGCCTGGAGTGTAGGGGCGGCCGGGGAGCTGTTTTTT.

The chain recombines TRBV9 with TRBJ2-2; possible D gene TRBD1, 7 bases. The V gene lost 0 bases and the J gene lost 6 bases, with 21 bases spanning the gap. Germline CDR1 reads SGDLS; CDR2 reads YYNGEE. This CDR3 has 18 amino acids. The DNA of the CDR3 is TGTGCCAGCAGCGTAGAGGCTTGGAGGGGGCATGTATCCGGGGAGCTGTTTTTT. Its protein is CASSVEAWRGHVSGELFF.

The chain recombines TRBV5-3 with TRBJ1-5, with no clear D. TRBV5-3 is designated an ORF whose function remains uncertain. The CDR3 covers 12 residues. Trimming took 1 base from V and 9 from J, leaving 8 bases between them. CDR3 residues: CARSLSCSPQHF. The CDR3 DNA is TGTGCCAGAAGCTTGTCTTGTTCGCCCCAGCATTTT.

J is TRBJ1-2 and V is TRBV24-1, with 9 bases identical to TRBD1. CDR3 length: 14 amino acids. V lost 2 bases and J lost 7; bases outside the gene matches: 4. In germline, CDR1 is KGHDR, CDR2 SFDVKD. CDR3 sequence: CATSDWDRASGYTF. The CDR3 DNA reads as TGTGCCACCAGTGATTGGGACAGGGCGAGTGGCTACACCTTC.

The chain employs TRBV7-7 and TRBJ2-1; the match to TRBD1 covers 9 bases. This CDR3 region has 15 residues. Germline trimming cut 5 bases from V and 5 bases from J; bases unmatched to any gene: 7. Germline assignment: CDR1 SSHAT and CDR2 FNYEAQ (reference sequence). The CDR3 is CASSPRDRVDNEQFF. The CDR3 bases are TGTGCCAGCAGCCCCCGGGACAGGGTAGACAATGAGCAGTTCTTC.

In its sample, this clone was seen a few times. The chain recombines TRBV28 with TRBJ1-2; a possible D gene is TRBD1 (5 bases). The V end was cut by 2 bases, the J end by 5 bases, with 12 bases between. The germline V gene has CDR1 MDHEN and CDR2 SYDVKM. The CDR3 is 14 amino acids. Written as DNA, the CDR3 is TGTGCCAGCAGTTTAGGGGGGGGACGGTATGGCTACACCTTC. Protein sequence: CASSLGGGRYGYTF.

This clone was seen a single time. V is TRBV5-5 and J is TRBJ1-6; D perhaps matches TRBD1 (6 bases). Trimming stripped 4 bases from V and 2 bases from J, with 7 bases between. The CDR3 totals 14 residues. CDR1 SGHKS and CDR2 YYEKEE come from the germline V gene (reference sequence). The CDR3 reads CASSRDTYNSPLHF. DNA for the CDR3: TGTGCCAGCAGCAGGGACACCTATAATTCACCCCTCCACTTT. The whole variable domain, filled in from reference TRBV5-5 and TRBJ1-6, reads DAGVTQSPTHLIKTRGQQVTLRCSPISGHKSVSWYQQVLGQGPQFIFQYYEKEERGRGNFPDRFSARQFPNYSSELNVNALLLGDSALYLCASSRDTYNSPLHFGNGTRLTVT.

For the CDR3, the DNA is TGTGCCAGCAGTGTTACTAGCGGGAGTAGGGGTGAGCAGTTCTTC. Translated, it gives CASSVTSGSRGEQFF. The rearrangement uses TRBV2 and TRBJ2-1, with 11 bases fitting TRBD2. V lost 4 bases to trimming and J lost 9 bases; unmatched junction nucleotides: 8. The CDR3 is 15 residues long. The germline V gene has CDR1 SNHLY and CDR2 FYNNEI.

The V gene is TRBV9, the J gene TRBJ2-3, with 10 bases identical to TRBD2. Germline V lookup: CDR1 SGDLS, CDR2 YYNGEE. Trimming removed 4 bases from V and 7 bases from J; junction bases left unmatched: 15. The CDR3 has 17 residues. For the CDR3, the DNA is TGTGCCAGCAGCCCTTACCCCGGGACTAGCGTCACGAATACGCAGTATTTT. This codes for CASSPYPGTSVTNTQYF. The full variable domain, its missing parts supplied by reference TRBV9 and TRBJ2-3, is DSGVTQTPKHLITATGQRVTLRCSPRSGDLSVYWYQQSLDQGLQFLIQYYNGEERAKGNILERFSAQQFPDLHSELNLSSLELGDSALYFCASSPYPGTSVTNTQYFGPGTRLTVL.

The CDR3 nucleotides read TGTGCAAGCGGAAGGGGCGGCTACACCGGGGAGCTGTTTTTT. Protein sequence: CASGRGGYTGELFF. V gene TRBV2 combines with J gene TRBJ2-2, with D possibly being TRBD1 or TRBD2 (5 bases each). Germline CDR1 is SNHLY and CDR2 is FYNNEI. The CDR3 sequence is 14 residues long.

The chain recombines TRBV5-5 with TRBJ1-1; D may be TRBD1 (5 bases). This CDR3 is built from 15 residues. Germline values: CDR1 SGHKS, CDR2 YYEKEE (reference sequence). V lost 4 bases to trimming and J lost 0 bases, with 13 bases between them. CDR3: CASSPWGEMNTEAFF. For the CDR3, the DNA is TGTGCCAGCAGCCCCTGGGGGGAGATGAACACTGAAGCTTTCTTT.

V and J are TRBV7-9 and TRBJ1-5; TRBD1 is a possible D gene (6 bases). The CDR3 extends over 14 amino acids. The V end lost 6 bases, the J end lost 4 bases, and 13 bases lay between the germline ends. CDR1 is SEHNR, CDR2 FQNEAQ, per germline (reference sequence). The CDR3 protein is CASSPGTLNQPQHF. As DNA, the CDR3 is TGTGCCAGCAGTCCCGGGACACTGAATCAGCCCCAGCATTTT.

This sequence joins TRBV4-3 and TRBJ1-1; D possibly corresponds to TRBD1 (5 bases). The CDR3 runs 14 residues. Germline CDR1 LGHNA, CDR2 YSLEER. V lost 0 bases to trimming and J lost 5 bases, with 10 bases between them. CDR3 DNA: TGCGCCAGCAGCCAAGACAGGGCCGGGACTGAAGCTTTCTTT. It specifies CASSQDRAGTEAFF.

The chain carries TRBV30 and TRBJ2-1; 8 bases are shared with TRBD2. The germline CDR1 and CDR2 sequences are GTSNPN and SVGIG (reference sequence). J was trimmed by 6 bases and V by 0 bases; bases with no gene match: 4. This CDR3 spans 14 amino acids. CDR3 in DNA: TGTGCCTGGAGTGTACACCTAGCGGGCAATGAGCAGTTCTTC. Encoded protein: CAWSVHLAGNEQFF.

This chain joins TRBV20-1 and TRBJ2-5; D remains ambiguous. Trimming cost V 4 bases and J 5 bases, with 8 bases left between them. Germline V gene lookup returns CDR1 DFQATT and CDR2 SNEGSKA (reference sequence). The CDR3 is 11 residues long. The CDR3 reads CSANNGETQYF. CDR3 nucleotide sequence: TGCAGTGCTAACAATGGTGAGACCCAGTACTTC.

The V and J genes are TRBV2 and TRBJ2-3, with 7 bases lining up with TRBD2. V was clipped by 3 bases and J by 8 bases; unmatched bases: 11. The germline CDR1 and CDR2 sequences are SNHLY and FYNNEI. This CDR3 spans 15 amino acids. The CDR3 DNA is TGTGCCAGCAGTGATACGGGGACTACTCTAGCTACGCAGTATTTT. It yields the protein CASSDTGTTLATQYF.

V usage is TRBV12-3 or TRBV12-4 and J usage is TRBJ1-2, with TRBD1 matching over 7 bases. This CDR3 spans 13 amino acids. The junction had 7 bases not matched to a gene; V was cut back by 6 bases and J by 6 bases. Written as DNA, the CDR3 is TGTGCCAGCAGCTTGATAGACAGGGATGGCTACACCTTC. Its translation: CASSLIDRDGYTF.

Here the CDR3 reads CASSPVRSRGQGGETQYF. The CDR3 nucleotides are TGTGCCAGCTCACCTGTACGGAGTCGGGGACAGGGAGGGGAGACCCAGTACTTC. The J gene is TRBJ2-5, the V gene TRBV18; 9 positions agree with TRBD1. The CDR3 covers 18 residues. Germline CDR1 is KGHSH and CDR2 is LQKENI. Unmatched junction bases numbered 16, after V lost 3 bases and J lost 5 bases.

The chain joins TRBV27 to TRBJ2-1; 10 nucleotides match TRBD2. V shed 6 bases and J 4 bases; nucleotides not matched to a gene: 9. Looked up from germline, CDR1 is MNHEY and CDR2 is SMNVEV (reference sequence). This CDR3 comprises 16 residues. CDR3: CASRFSGTSAYNEQFF. For the CDR3, the DNA is TGTGCCAGCAGATTCTCCGGGACTAGCGCGTACAATGAGCAGTTCTTC.

The rearrangement uses TRBV3-1 (or the pseudogene TRBV3-2) and TRBJ1-5; 8 bases agree with TRBD1. This CDR3 region has 15 residues. Germline V gene sequence: CDR1 LGHDT, CDR2 YNNKEL (reference sequence). Losses at the gene ends were 4 bases for V and 2 bases for J; bases not matched to a gene: 4. The CDR3 loop is CASSRGTGGNQPQHF. CDR3 nucleotides: TGTGCCAGCAGCCGAGGGACAGGAGGCAATCAGCCCCAGCATTTT.

V gene TRBV11-3 combines with J gene TRBJ2-1; D is undetermined. The CDR3 runs to 11 residues. CDR1 is SGHNT and CDR2 is YENEEA in the germline V gene. The V gene lost 3 bases and the J gene lost 5 bases, with 2 bases spanning the gap. Here the CDR3 reads CASSFNNEQFF. The CDR3 DNA reads TGTGCCAGCAGCTTTAACAATGAGCAGTTCTTC.

This rearrangement joins TRBV10-2 to TRBJ2-1; perhaps TRBD2 as D (7 bases). V lost 4 bases, J lost 9 bases, and 16 bases lay in between. In germline, CDR1 is WSHSY, CDR2 SAAADI. This CDR3 spans 14 amino acids. The CDR3 is CASSVFRGEGEQFF. In DNA form, the CDR3 reads TGCGCCAGCAGTGTCTTTAGGGGGGAGGGTGAGCAGTTCTTC.

The chain combines TRBV28 with TRBJ1-1, with 7 bases that match TRBD1. This CDR3 contains 15 residues. V lost 6 bases to trimming and J lost 0 bases; unmatched junction nucleotides: 7. Germline V gene lookup returns CDR1 MDHEN and CDR2 SYDVKM. DNA for the CDR3: TGTGCCAGCAGGAACCCTGGACAGGTGAACACTGAAGCTTTCTTT. Translating gives CASRNPGQVNTEAFF.